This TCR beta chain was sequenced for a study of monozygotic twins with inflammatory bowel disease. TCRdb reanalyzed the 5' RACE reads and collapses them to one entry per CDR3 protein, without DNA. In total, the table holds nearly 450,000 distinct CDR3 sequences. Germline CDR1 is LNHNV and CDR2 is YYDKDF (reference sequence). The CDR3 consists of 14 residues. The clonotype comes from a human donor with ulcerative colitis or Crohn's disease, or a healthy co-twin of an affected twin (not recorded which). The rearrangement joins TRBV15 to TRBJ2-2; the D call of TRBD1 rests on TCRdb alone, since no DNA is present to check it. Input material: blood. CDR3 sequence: CATSRDRGTGELFF.